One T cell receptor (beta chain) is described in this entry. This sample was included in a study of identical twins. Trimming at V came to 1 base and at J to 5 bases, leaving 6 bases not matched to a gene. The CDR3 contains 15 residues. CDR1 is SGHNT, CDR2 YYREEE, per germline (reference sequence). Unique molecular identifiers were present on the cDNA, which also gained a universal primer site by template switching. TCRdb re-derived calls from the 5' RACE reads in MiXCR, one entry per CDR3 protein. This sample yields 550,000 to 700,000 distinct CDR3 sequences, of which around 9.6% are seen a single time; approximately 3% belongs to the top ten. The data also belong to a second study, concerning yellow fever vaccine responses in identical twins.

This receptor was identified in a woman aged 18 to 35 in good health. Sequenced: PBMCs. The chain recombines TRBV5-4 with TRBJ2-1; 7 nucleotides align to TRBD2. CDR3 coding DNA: TGTGCCAGCAGCTTGATGCGGGAGACCCACAATGAGCAGTTCTTC. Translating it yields CASSLMRETHNEQFF.